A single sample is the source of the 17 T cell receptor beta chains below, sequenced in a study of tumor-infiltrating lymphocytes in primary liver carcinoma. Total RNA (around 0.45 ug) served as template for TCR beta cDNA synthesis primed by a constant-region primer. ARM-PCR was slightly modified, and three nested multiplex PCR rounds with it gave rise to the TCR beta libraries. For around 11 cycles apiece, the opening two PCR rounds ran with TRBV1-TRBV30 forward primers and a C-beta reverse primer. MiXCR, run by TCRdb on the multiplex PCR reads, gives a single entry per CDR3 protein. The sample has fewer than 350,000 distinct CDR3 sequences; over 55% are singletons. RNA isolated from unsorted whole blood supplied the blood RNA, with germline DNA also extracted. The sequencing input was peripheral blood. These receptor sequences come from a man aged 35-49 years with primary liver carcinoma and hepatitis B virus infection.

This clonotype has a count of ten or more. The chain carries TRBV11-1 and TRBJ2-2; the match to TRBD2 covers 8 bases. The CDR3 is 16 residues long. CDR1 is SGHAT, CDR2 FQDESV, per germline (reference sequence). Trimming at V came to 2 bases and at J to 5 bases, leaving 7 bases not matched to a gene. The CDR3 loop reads CASSLTAGEGTGELFF. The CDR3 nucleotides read TGTGCCAGCAGCTTAACAGCGGGAGAGGGAACCGGGGAGCTGTTTTTT.

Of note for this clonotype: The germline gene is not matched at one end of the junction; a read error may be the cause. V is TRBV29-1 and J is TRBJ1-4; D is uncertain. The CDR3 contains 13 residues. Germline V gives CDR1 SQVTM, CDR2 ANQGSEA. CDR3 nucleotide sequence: TGCAGCGTTGCCCGAGCCCCAGGAGAAAAACTGATTTTT. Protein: CSVARAPGEKLIF.

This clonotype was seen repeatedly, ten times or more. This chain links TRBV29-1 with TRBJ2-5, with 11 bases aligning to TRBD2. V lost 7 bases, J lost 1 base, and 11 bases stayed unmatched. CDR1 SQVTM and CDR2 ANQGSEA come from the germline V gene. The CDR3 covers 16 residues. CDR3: CSGGRYGLAGQETQYF. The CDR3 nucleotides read TGCAGCGGGGGGCGGTACGGACTAGCGGGCCAAGAGACCCAGTACTTC. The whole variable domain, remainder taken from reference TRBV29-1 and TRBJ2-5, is SAVISQKPSRDICQRGTSLTIQCQVDSQVTMMFWYRQQPGQSLTLIATANQGSEATYESGFVIDKFPISRPNLTFSTLTVSNMSPEDSSIYLCSGGRYGLAGQETQYFGPGTRLLVL.

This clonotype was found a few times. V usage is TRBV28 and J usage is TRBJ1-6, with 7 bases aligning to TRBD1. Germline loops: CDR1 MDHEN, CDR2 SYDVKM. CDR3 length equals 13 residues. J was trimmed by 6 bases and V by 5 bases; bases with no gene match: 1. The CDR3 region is CASSGTANSPLHF. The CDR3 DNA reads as TGTGCCAGCAGTGGGACAGCTAATTCACCCCTCCACTTT.

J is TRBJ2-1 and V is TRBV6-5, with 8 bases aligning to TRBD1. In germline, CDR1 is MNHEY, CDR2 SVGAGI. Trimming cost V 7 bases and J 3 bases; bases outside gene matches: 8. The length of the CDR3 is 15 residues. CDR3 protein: CASNSTGEGYNEQFF. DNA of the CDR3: TGTGCCAGCAATTCGACAGGGGAAGGCTACAATGAGCAGTTCTTC.

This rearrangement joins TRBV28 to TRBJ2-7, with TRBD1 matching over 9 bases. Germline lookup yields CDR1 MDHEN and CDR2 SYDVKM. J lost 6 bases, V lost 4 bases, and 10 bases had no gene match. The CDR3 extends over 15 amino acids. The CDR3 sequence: CASSSPGQGTLEQYF. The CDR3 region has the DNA TGTGCCAGCAGTTCTCCGGGACAGGGTACTCTCGAGCAGTACTTC.

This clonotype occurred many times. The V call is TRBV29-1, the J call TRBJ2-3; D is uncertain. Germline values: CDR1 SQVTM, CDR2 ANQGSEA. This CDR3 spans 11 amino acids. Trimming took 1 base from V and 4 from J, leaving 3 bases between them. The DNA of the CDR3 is TGCAGCGTTGAAGTGTCAGATACGCAGTATTTT. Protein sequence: CSVEVSDTQYF.

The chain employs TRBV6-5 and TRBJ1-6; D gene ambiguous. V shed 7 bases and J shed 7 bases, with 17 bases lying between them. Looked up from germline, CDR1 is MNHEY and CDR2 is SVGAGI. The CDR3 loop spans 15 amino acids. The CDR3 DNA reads TGTGCCAGCAATTGGAAAGGGCTGAGCAATTCACCCCTCCACTTT. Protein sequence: CASNWKGLSNSPLHF.

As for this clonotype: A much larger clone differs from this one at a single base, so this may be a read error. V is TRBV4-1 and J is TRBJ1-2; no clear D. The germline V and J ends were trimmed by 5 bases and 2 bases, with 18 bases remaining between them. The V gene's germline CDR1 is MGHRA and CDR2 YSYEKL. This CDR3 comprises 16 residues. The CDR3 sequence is CASSSLEGMKNYGYTF. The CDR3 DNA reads TGCGCCAGCAGCTCCCTGGAGGGTATGAAGAACTATGGCTACACCTTC.

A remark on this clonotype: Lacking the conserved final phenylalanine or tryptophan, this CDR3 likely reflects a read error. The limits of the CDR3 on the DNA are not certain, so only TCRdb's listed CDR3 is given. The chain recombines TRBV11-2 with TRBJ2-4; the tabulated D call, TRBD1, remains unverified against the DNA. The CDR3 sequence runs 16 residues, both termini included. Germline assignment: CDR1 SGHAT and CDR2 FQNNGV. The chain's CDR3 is CASRGLRVRTKNIQYV.

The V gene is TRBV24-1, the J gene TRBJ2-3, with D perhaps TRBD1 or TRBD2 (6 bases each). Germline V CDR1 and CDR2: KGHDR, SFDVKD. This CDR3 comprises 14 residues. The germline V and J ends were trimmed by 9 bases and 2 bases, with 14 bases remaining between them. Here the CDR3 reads CATARGLDTDTQYF. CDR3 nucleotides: TGTGCCACCGCCCGGGGGCTTGACACAGATACGCAGTATTTT.

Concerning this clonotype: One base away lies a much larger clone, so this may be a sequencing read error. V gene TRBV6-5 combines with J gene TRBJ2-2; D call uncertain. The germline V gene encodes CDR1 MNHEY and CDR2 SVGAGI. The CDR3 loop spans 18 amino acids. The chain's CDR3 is CTSSLSPVWTSNTGELFF. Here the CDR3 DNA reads TGTACCAGCAGCCTATCTCCAGTATGGACCTCGAACACCGGGGAGCTGTTTTTT.

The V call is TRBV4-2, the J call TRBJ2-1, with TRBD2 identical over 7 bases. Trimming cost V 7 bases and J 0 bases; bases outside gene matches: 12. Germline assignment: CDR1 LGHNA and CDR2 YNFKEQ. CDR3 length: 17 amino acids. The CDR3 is CASTKEPSGISYNEQFF. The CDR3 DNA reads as TGTGCCAGCACCAAAGAACCGAGCGGGATCTCCTACAATGAGCAGTTCTTC.

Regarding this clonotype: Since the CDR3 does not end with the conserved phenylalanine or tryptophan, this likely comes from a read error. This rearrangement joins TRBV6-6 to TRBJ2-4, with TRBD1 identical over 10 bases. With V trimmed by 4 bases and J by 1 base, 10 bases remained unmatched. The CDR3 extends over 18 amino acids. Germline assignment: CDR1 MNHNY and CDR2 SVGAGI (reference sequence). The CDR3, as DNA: TGTGCCAGCAGTTCCTGGGACAGGGGTCGAGTTGCCAAAAACATTCAGTACATC. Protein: CASSSWDRGRVAKNIQYI.

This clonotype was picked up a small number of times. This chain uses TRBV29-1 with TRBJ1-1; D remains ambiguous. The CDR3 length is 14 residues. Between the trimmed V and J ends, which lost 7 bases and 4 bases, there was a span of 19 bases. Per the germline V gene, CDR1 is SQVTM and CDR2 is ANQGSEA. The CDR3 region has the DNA TGCAGCGCCCCGGACCCGATGGGAATCACTGAAGCTTTCTTT. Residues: CSAPDPMGITEAFF.

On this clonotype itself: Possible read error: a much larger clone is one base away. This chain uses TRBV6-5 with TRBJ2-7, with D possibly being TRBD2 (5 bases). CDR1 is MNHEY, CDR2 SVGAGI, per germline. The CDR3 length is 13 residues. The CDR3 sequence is CASSYSSGYGQYF. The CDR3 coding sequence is TGTGCCAGCAGTTACTCGAGCGGCTACGGGCAGTACTTC.

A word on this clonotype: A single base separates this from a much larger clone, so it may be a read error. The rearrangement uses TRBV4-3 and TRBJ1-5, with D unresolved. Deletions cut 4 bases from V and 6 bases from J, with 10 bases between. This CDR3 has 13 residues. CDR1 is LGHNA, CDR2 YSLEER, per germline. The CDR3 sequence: CASSRGRRQPQHF. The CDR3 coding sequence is TGCGCCAGCAGCCGTGGCAGGCGTCAGCCCCAGCATTTT.